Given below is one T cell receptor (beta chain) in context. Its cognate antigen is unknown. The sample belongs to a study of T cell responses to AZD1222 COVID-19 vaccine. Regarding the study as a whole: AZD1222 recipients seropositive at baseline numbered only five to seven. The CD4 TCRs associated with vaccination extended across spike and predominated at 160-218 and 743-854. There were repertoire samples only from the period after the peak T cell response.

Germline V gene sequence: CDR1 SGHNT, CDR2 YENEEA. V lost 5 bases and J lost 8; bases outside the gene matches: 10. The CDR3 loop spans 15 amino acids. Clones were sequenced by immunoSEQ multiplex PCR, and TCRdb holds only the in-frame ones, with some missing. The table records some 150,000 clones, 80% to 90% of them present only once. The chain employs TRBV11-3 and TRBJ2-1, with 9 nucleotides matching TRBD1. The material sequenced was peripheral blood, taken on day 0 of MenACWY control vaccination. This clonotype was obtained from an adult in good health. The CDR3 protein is CASSGDRGRSDEQFF. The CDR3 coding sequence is TGTGCCAGCAGCGGAGACAGGGGGAGATCGGATGAGCAGTTCTTC.